This entry is about one T cell receptor beta chain. The target of this receptor is not known. The record has no base qualities; no much larger clone is one base away. Library generation was performed with 5' RACE. The instrument given in TCRdb is Illumina HiSeq 2500. A second PCR of roughly 7 to 11 cycles was run with a J-beta primer mix and a sample-barcoded 5' primer. A unique molecular identifier was introduced onto each TCR beta cDNA molecule by a template-switch 5' adaptor carrying 12 random nucleotides. At least 3 million CDR3-containing paired-end reads were obtained from each sample. First-strand cDNA synthesis was performed from all RNA using the Mint cDNA synthesis kit, with priming by a TRBC-specific oligonucleotide. Following uracil-DNA glycosylase treatment, all cDNA underwent a first 18-cycle PCR with the universal primers M1SS and BC2_uni_R. Regarding the original processing steps: Each sample was normalized by randomly selecting 1 million high-quality reads, each carrying a distinct molecular identifier. Instead of being binned into consensus sequences, reads with shared molecular identifiers were discarded. MiTCR, with a Q25 quality threshold and the strictest error-elimination algorithm, was used for CDR3 identification, clonotype clustering and error correction. A nonparametric unseen species model with Euler transformation was used to estimate a lower bound on total TCR beta diversity. Starting from the raw public reads, TCRdb applied fastp trimming at Q25, assembled clones with MiXCR and retained in-frame beta chains. When rows share a CDR3 protein, they turn into one entry using the most common DNA and genes. TCRdb's processing, not the study's, gives the V and J calls here. The sample yields about 1.1 million distinct CDR3 sequences; 30% to 40% were counted once. Over 10% of the sample lies in the top ten.

The sample comes from a study of blood T cells in healthy people across ages (dated by TCRdb to between 2015 and 2016). Study-wide context: In model experiments, template switching captured about one uniquely barcoded TCR beta cDNA molecule for every two T cells. To avoid experimental bias, donors of different ages were distributed randomly across sequencing lanes. The study analyzed two additional independent replicas of 1 million unique cDNA reads from the same blood draw for two donors, one aged 18 to 30 and one aged 80 or older. Four age groups were formed from the donors: young (average 16 years), middle-aged (around 41), aged (roughly 56) and long-lived (roughly 81). The study measured age-related changes in TCR beta repertoire diversity using deep sequencing normalized with unique cDNA molecular identifiers. Findings and caveats that apply to the study as a whole: A strong correlation was found between observed TCR beta diversity and the percentage of naive T cells measured by flow cytometry. Because the CMV infection status of the donors was unknown, age-related changes in expanded clonotypes may potentially have been confounded. Conclusive comparison of naive and antigen-experienced compartments was prevented by the profiling of bulk unsorted PBMCs. As age increased, observed TCR beta diversity per million T cells dropped in a roughly linear way, and a significant reduction was already evident by age 40. The long-lived group showed more naive CD4+ T cells, fewer expanded clones and increased TCR diversity than the aged group, suggesting age selection. Estimates of total diversity based on one million sequenced T cells were regarded as lower bounds and as underestimates.

There are 15 amino acids in the CDR3, from cysteine to phenylalanine inclusive. The DNA shown is the 45-base CDR3, in frame from base 1. Trimming at the junction amounts to 2 bases on V and 10 bases on J, and the germline ends lie 21 bases apart. Looking up the germline V gene (reference sequence) yields CDR1 DFQATT and CDR2 SNEGSKA. The donors were 40 or so Caucasian individuals from Russia, aged roughly 6 to 100 years, who were systemically healthy. Each donor gave approximately 9.4 milliliters of peripheral blood, drawn into EDTA-treated Vacutainer tubes. PBMCs were isolated by Ficoll-Paque density-gradient centrifugation, with at least 6.5 million obtained per sample. Trizol reagent was used to extract total RNA from PBMCs, with at least 6 micrograms per sample. For every donor, flow cytometry on a PBMC aliquot measured the percentage of naive CD45RAhigh/CD27high T cells.

This sequence uses TRBV20-1 and TRBJ2-1; TRBD2 is perhaps the D gene, given 7 matching bases. The specimen sequenced was blood. This TCR came from a man aged 18 to 29 in good health. CDR3 loop: CSARRGAETGLEQFF. The DNA sequence is TGCAGTGCTAGACGGGGGGCAGAGACTGGGTTGGAGCAGTTCTTC.